This is a list of T cell receptor beta chains from one sample in a study of memory B cells and T cells in multiple sclerosis. These TCRs are of unknown antigen specificity. TCRdb's table, derived via immunoSEQ multiplex PCR, lists solely in-frame clones and lacks some. The data hold 30,000 to 40,000 clones, with roughly 86% observed a single time. Specimen: PBMCs from blood kept in culture. The receptors derive from a human donor with multiple sclerosis. Both conserved end residues are part of each CDR3. A D gene is named only where the DNA matches it firmly. Size tells how often a clone was seen (once, few, many) or the class of an expanded clone, and some rows leave it out.

>TRBJ1-2|TRBV2|.|TRBD1
CASSEVGQGAGYTF
TGTGCCAGCAGTGAAGTTGGACAGGGGGCGGGCTACACCTTC
>TRBJ1-1|TRBV5-1|.|.
CASSLKPGNTEAFF
TGCGCCAGCAGCCTTAAACCGGGGAACACTGAAGCTTTCTTT
>TRBJ2-1|TRBV5-1|.|.
CASSLDSDYEQFF
TGCGCCAGCAGCTTGGATTCGGATTATGAGCAGTTCTTC
>TRBJ2-7|TRBV10-3|.|.
CAISGASVSSYEQYF
TGTGCCATCAGTGGGGCTAGCGTAAGCTCCTACGAGCAGTACTTC
>TRBJ2-2|TRBV7-3|.|.
CASSLSRTGELFF
TGTGCCAGCAGCTTAAGCCGAACCGGGGAGCTGTTTTTT
>TRBJ1-6|TRBV6-1|.|TRBD1
CASRQGVASSPLHF
TGTGCCAGCAGACAGGGGGTTGCGAGTTCACCCCTCCACTTT
>TRBJ1-1|TRBV18|.|.
CASSQGRDTEAFF
TGTGCCAGCTCACAGGGGCGGGACACTGAAGCTTTCTTT
>TRBJ1-1|TRBV9|.|.
CASSVGGIKDGTEAFF
TGTGCCAGCAGCGTAGGAGGGATCAAGGACGGCACTGAAGCTTTCTTT
>TRBJ2-2|TRBV28|few|TRBD2
CASSFLEGTSGAGELFF
TGTGCCAGCAGTTTCCTAGAAGGGACTAGCGGGGCCGGGGAGCTGTTTTTT
>TRBJ2-3|TRBV4-2|.|TRBD2
CASSQPGLAGGLTSTDTQYF
TGTGCCAGCAGCCAACCAGGACTAGCGGGGGGACTGACTAGCACAGATACGCAGTATTTT
>TRBJ1-4|TRBV19|.|TRBD1
CASSIHLQTGSEKLFF
TGTGCCAGTAGTATTCATCTCCAGACAGGGTCTGAAAAACTGTTTTTT
>TRBJ2-3|TRBV18|.|.
CASSPGTGYSTDTQYF
TGTGCCAGCTCACCAGGGACGGGCTATAGCACAGATACGCAGTATTTT
>TRBJ2-7|TRBV7-9|few|TRBD2
CASSSPVAGASYEQYF
TGTGCCAGCAGCTCGCCCGTAGCGGGAGCCTCCTACGAGCAGTACTTC
>TRBJ2-7|TRBV19|.|TRBD1
CASSHQGADTYEQYF
TGTGCCAGTAGTCATCAGGGGGCGGATACCTACGAGCAGTACTTC
>TRBJ1-2|TRBV20-1|.|TRBD1
CSARTGEGYTF
TGCAGTGCGAGGACAGGGGAGGGCTACACCTTC
>TRBJ1-2|TRBV28|.|TRBD1
CASSLWTGGDGYTF
TGTGCCAGCAGTTTATGGACAGGGGGAGATGGCTACACCTTC
>TRBJ1-2|TRBV6-4|once|TRBD1
CASSETGGTGGYTF
TGTGCCAGCAGTGAGACAGGGGGCACTGGTGGCTACACCTTC
>TRBJ1-5|TRBV29-1|.|.
CSVVSHPNQPQHF
TGCAGCGTTGTGAGTCACCCGAATCAGCCCCAGCATTTT
>TRBJ2-3|TRBV5-1|once|TRBD1
CASSLAGTGIPDTQYF
TGCGCCAGCAGCTTGGCCGGGACAGGGATCCCAGATACGCAGTATTTT
>TRBJ1-1|TRBV5-4|once|.
CASSLDPAPTEAFF
TGTGCCAGCAGCTTGGACCCAGCCCCAACTGAAGCTTTCTTT
>TRBJ2-7|TRBV14|.|TRBD1
CASSHGTGQYEQYF
TGTGCCAGCAGCCATGGGACAGGGCAGTACGAGCAGTACTTC
>TRBJ2-7|TRBV29-1|.|.
CSARENYEQYF
TGCAGCGCCAGGGAGAACTACGAGCAGTACTTC
>TRBJ2-1|TRBV5-1|once|TRBD1
CASSLRDRQHEQFF
TGCGCCAGCAGCCTGCGGGACAGGCAACATGAGCAGTTCTTC
>TRBJ1-2|TRBV5-1|.|TRBD1
CASSGGQGSYGYTF
TGCGCCAGCAGCGGTGGACAGGGGAGCTATGGCTACACCTTC
>TRBJ2-7|TRBV5-1|.|TRBD2
CASTTTPGSTTVAGGNREQYF
TGCGCCAGCACCACCACCCCCGGAAGTACCACGGTAGCGGGAGGGAATCGGGAGCAGTACTTC
>TRBJ2-1|TRBV7-9|few|.
CASSFDYNEQFF
TGTGCCAGCAGCTTTGACTACAATGAGCAGTTCTTC
>TRBJ2-5|TRBV5-1|once|TRBD1
CASSLAGTGYSKTQYF
TGCGCCAGCAGCTTGGCCGGGACAGGGTATTCTAAGACCCAGTACTTC
>TRBJ2-3|TRBV30|.|.
CAWKWTSTDTQYF
TGTGCCTGGAAATGGACTAGCACAGATACGCAGTATTTT